The following is a T cell receptor (beta chain) sequence with its context. This specimen comes from a study of CD8 T cells in Susac syndrome. Study information: Treatment at blood withdrawal was none, corticosteroids, or intravenous immunoglobulin alone in Susac syndrome patients.

It was negative isolation that provided the CD8+ and CD4+ T cells, whereas TEMRA cells were enriched by FACS. Roughly 0.5 to 1 ug RNA was reverse transcribed with random hexamers. An immunoSEQ multiplex PCR generated amplified TCR beta CDR3 products spanning 54 Vbeta and 13 Jbeta. TCRdb ran MiXCR on the immunoSEQ multiplex PCR reads and lists one entry per CDR3 protein. This repertoire shows approximately 190,000 distinct CDR3 sequences, approximately 95% found once; its top ten account for around 0.1%. This CDR3 has 18 residues. Trimming pared 0 bases from V and 0 bases from J, leaving 17 bases between. Germline CDR1 and CDR2: SGHDN and FVKESK.

Specimen: CD4+ T cells from PBMCs. This chain connects TRBV14 to TRBJ2-5, with D maybe TRBD2 (5 bases). This TCR came from a human donor with Susac syndrome. The CDR3 region is CASSQEVADRTYQETQYF. CDR3 nucleotide sequence: TGTGCCAGCAGCCAAGAAGTTGCGGATCGGACTTACCAAGAGACCCAGTACTTC.